This T cell receptor (beta chain) was captured in a study of cytomegalovirus exposure and HLA in healthy donors listed by TCRdb under 2017. Background for the entire study: In an earlier analysis of 587 of the donors, about 260 Gb of sequence data and 90 million to 120 million unique TCR beta sequences from about 190 million T cells were reported. Approximately 310 gigabases of sequencing data and tens of millions of unique TCR sequences were included in an early release covering around 650 HLA-typed donors. Among the roughly 390 genotyped donors, about 85% belonged to the genetic ancestry cluster associated with self-reported Caucasian donors. The study was designed to test whether signatures of past pathogen exposure could be identified by cataloging public T cell receptors. The study used immunosequencing to profile the T cell repertoires of approximately 630 subjects and linked those repertoires to cytomegalovirus serostatus. In addition to the first cohort of approximately 650 subjects, a separate validation cohort of 120 different subjects was used. The study combined high-throughput TCR immunosequencing, statistical association of individual TCRs with disease status, and machine learning to predict cytomegalovirus infection status. In a later analysis, previously published TCR beta repertoires from 670 or so donors were re-analyzed and high-resolution HLA genotyping was added so that TCR occurrence patterns could be studied. The later analysis used no new phenotypic data to find candidate immune exposures, relying instead on TCR beta sequences and their occurrence across donors. To decide whether each TCR beta V gene segment behaved as functional or pseudogenic, an earlier analysis of approximately 620 of the donors relied on high-throughput TCR beta sequencing. Donor age, sex, ethnicity and CMV serostatus were compiled alongside the repertoire data. A later genetic analysis took genome-wide SNP genotypes for about 60% of the roughly 670 donors and used that subset as a discovery cohort. All discovery cohort repertoires had been generated using a single sequencing platform. HLA typing included class I and class II loci at four-digit resolution. Typing coverage differed by locus: A, B, C, DRB1 and DQB1 were typed in roughly 620-640 donors, DQA1 in 500 to 550, DPA1 in around 610, and DPB1 in about 450. Roughly five DR-DQ haplotypes were treated as single units for association and clustering because of strong linkage in the cohort. On average, over 200,000 unique TCR beta nucleotide sequences were sequenced per donor among about 400 genotyped donors of the cohort, with about 17% of those sequences being non-productive. Beyond this particular receptor, the publication reports: The authors suggested that the approach could potentially be generalized to other disease states and immunological phenotypes. Linkage disequilibrium might explain the correlated functional status among segregating V segments, but an unknown experimental factor could not be excluded. In vitro tests confirmed that a few of the cytomegalovirus-associated TCR beta chains recognize cytomegalovirus antigens. CMV serostatus was the only immune exposure information available for the cohort. In a later analysis, the rate of TCR association differed among HLA loci, with DRB1 alleles having the most associated TCRs and HLA-C alleles having the fewest. In a later genetic analysis, fewer N-insertions in productive TCRs were reported among donors in an Asian-associated ancestry cluster than the roughly 700-donor mean. Strong co-occurrence of HLA alleles, especially DR and DQ, made assigning TCR associations to individual alleles difficult. A further reported finding was that TCR beta sequences accurately predicted the HLA-A and HLA-B alleles for most subjects in the first cohort. Some IMGT-functional V segments, including TRBV6-2 and TRBV6-3, could not be distinguished by the 87-base-pair reads and were therefore excluded. Most TCR sequences were observed very rarely across donors, whereas some public TCRs were present in many individuals. In a later genetic analysis, a missense DCLRE1C variant was associated with V-gene and J-gene trimming of TCR beta chains, and the association was replicated in an independent cohort. A group of highly shared sequence variants was considered likely to be a technical artifact of the sequencing pipeline. In a later analysis, HLA-associated TCR beta chains were found to be more clonally expanded and to have lower generation probabilities than equally common non-associated chains. A total of 164 TCR beta chains were listed by the study as associated with cytomegalovirus. A later analysis associated about 16,000 TCR beta sequences with specific HLA alleles at a false discovery rate of 0.05. Broadly in line with IMGT annotations, most TCR beta V segments showed up in productive rearrangements about 87% or about 30% of the time in an earlier analysis of approximately 600 of the donors. The classifier was reported to diagnose cytomegalovirus status with high specificity and sensitivity in both the original and validation cohorts. Only TCR beta chains were sequenced in this cohort, and the absence of alpha or paired-chain data limited detectable features. The presence/absence analyses assumed that sequencing depth was roughly uniform across donors, and that assumption may not be true. The earlier analysis of about 600 of the donors excluded about 16 rarely observed V segments, including chromosome 9 orphons, because counts were too low. A later analysis found that most CMV-associated TCR beta chains appeared HLA-restricted, with HLA associations seemingly driven largely by CMV exposure. In a later analysis, several top co-occurrence clusters were reported to appear linked to parvovirus B19, influenza, CMV and Epstein-Barr virus. HLA typing was unavailable for some donors at each locus, so association tests used only the typed subset.

The cohort was made up of under 800 healthy bone marrow donors. All cohort members were sampled while nominally healthy, although unrecorded immune exposures were likely present. The donor was CMV seronegative and was included in the group of hundreds of seronegative cohort members. A peripheral blood sample was provided by each donor, and peripheral blood mononuclear cells were used for TCR beta sequencing. Genomic DNA extraction from the blood cell samples was performed with the Qiagen DNeasy Blood Extraction Kit. The method was the immunoSEQ multiplex PCR assay. For the multiplex PCR, a mixture combining 60 forward primers for TCR Vbeta segments and 13 reverse primers for TCR Jbeta segments was used. The CDR3 region of rearranged TCR beta genes was amplified from genomic DNA with a multiplex PCR assay. The amplified TCR beta libraries were sequenced on the Illumina HiSeq System as 87-base-pair reads. As for the original processing: In a later analysis, roughly 80 million unique TCR beta chains were counted across the roughly 610 repertoires, and approximately 11 million of these chains were shared by at least two donors. Raw reads were error-corrected and collapsed into unique sequences by a nearest-neighbor algorithm in which closely related sequences were merged to remove PCR and sequencing errors. Alignment of CDR3 sequences to IMGT reference sequences was used to assign V, D and J gene segments. For a sequence to be retained, at least a six-nucleotide match to both a V gene segment and a J gene segment was required. Rearrangements were called productive when the CDR3 lacked stop codons and stayed in frame with V and J; all others were non-productive. Following IMGT convention, CDR3 was defined as the stretch from the second conserved V-encoded cysteine to the conserved J-encoded phenylalanine. The earlier analysis of about 590 of the donors excluded sequences that lacked an unambiguous match to a single V gene segment. An earlier analysis of 587 of the donors called V segments functional above 56.7% productive rearrangements and segregating when the between-donor standard deviation exceeded 5%. A statistical classification framework was built for diagnosing cytomegalovirus status from the catalog of TCR beta chain sequences. A later analysis assigned V and J genes by comparing TCR nucleotide sequences with IMGT/GENE-DB human TR gene sequences. The TCRdist pipeline was used in a later analysis to assign CDR3 sequences and most-parsimonious VDJ recombination scenarios. In a later analysis, each TCR beta chain was defined by its CDR3 amino acid sequence together with its V-gene family, and reads lacking a unique V-gene family were excluded. In a later analysis, 450 to 600 highly shared, low-generation-probability nucleotide sequences were removed to address suspected cross-contamination and a sequencing artifact. A later analysis calculated a clonal expansion index for each public chain from normalized within-repertoire ranks of inferred template counts. In a later analysis, generation probabilities were computed with a VDJ recombination model fitted to out-of-frame rearrangements, and the resulting probabilities were checked against IGoR. A later analysis scored TCR-TCR, TCR-HLA and TCR-CMV co-occurrence with hypergeometric tests, applying a repertoire-size bias correction to TCR pairs. False discovery rates were estimated in a later analysis by permuting HLA or CMV assignments 20 times. In a later analysis, co-occurring TCRs were grouped with DBSCAN, and TCRdist sequence similarity was added when clustering was performed within HLA-allele-positive subsets. Co-occurrence clustering excluded repertoires with fewer than 30,000 or more than 120,000 public chains, plus five with anomalous nucleotide sharing. TCRdb stores this immuneACCESS table with in-frame sequences only. Part of the clones is absent; in the studies checked, under half of the shortfall reflects unresolved V genes, and no reason is known for the rest. V and J calls and clone size are copied from that table; D and trimming were computed from the DNA. In all, the sample holds roughly 130,000 clones, and approximately 81% of those were seen once. Of the sample, 1.5% to 2.5% is held by the ten largest clones.

Regarding this clone: Its binding antigen is unknown. Qualities for individual bases were not recorded, and no much larger clone is one base off.

The germline V gene sets CDR1 to SGHRS and CDR2 to YFSETQ. The CDR3 sequence holds 14 residues, the cysteine and phenylalanine included. Kept here is only the CDR3 DNA, which spans 42 bases and is read in frame from base 1. The germline V end is reduced by 4 bases and the J end by 3 bases; junction bases left unmatched: 7. Sequencing input: PBMCs. The TCR sequence derives from a man between 18 and 35 years old in good health and CMV-seronegative. This sequence uses TRBV5-1 and TRBJ2-7; TRBD1 matches 7 bases in the middle. The CDR3 protein: CASSPGQARYEQYF. The nucleotides are TGCGCCAGCAGCCCCGGACAGGCCCGCTACGAGCAGTACTTC.